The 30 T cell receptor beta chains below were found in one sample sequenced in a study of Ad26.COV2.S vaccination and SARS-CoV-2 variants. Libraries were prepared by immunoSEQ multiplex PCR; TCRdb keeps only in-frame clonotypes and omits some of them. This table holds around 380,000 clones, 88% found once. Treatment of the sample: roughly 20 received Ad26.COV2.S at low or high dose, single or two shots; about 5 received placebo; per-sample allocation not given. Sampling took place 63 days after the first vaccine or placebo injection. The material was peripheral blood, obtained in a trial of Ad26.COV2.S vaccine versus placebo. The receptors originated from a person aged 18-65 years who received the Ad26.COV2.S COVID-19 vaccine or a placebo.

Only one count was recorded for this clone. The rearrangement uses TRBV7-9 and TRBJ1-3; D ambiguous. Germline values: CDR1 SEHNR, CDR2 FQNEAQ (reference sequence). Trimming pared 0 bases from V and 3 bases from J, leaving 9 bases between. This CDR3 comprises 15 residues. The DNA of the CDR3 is TGTGCCAGCAGCTTAGCCGCGGCTGTTGGAAACACCATATATTTT. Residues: CASSLAAAVGNTIYF.

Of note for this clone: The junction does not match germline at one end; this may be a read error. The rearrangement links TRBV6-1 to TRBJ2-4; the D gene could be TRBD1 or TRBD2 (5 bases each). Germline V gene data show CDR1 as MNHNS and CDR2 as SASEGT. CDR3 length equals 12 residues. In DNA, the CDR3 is TGTGCCAGCAGTGAGGGATCTCGGGACCCGTTTTTT. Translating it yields CASSEGSRDPFF.

The CDR3 sequence: CASSLDERGRGYTF. The CDR3 nucleotides read TGTGCCAGCAGCTTAGATGAGAGGGGCAGGGGCTACACCTTC. The genes are TRBV7-9 and TRBJ1-2, with a tentative D call TRBD1 (5 bases). V lost 1 base to trimming and J lost 8 bases, with 14 bases between them. Germline CDR1 SEHNR, CDR2 FQNEAQ (reference sequence). The CDR3 runs to 14 residues.

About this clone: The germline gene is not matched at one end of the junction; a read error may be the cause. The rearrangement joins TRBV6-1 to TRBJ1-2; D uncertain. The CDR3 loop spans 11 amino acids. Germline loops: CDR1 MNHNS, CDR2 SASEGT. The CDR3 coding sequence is TGTGCCAGCAGTGAAGTGGTAGGGCTCATCTTC. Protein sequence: CASSEVVGLIF.

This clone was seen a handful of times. The CDR3 DNA follows: TGTGCCAGCAGCCCTACTCGAAGCTCCTACGAGCAGTACTTC. Its translation: CASSPTRSSYEQYF. The chain has TRBV3-1 (or the pseudogene TRBV3-2) and TRBJ2-7; D call uncertain. The CDR3 covers 14 residues. The germline CDR1 and CDR2 sequences are LGHDT and YNNKEL (reference sequence). The V gene lost 4 bases and the J gene lost 0 bases, with 10 bases spanning the gap.

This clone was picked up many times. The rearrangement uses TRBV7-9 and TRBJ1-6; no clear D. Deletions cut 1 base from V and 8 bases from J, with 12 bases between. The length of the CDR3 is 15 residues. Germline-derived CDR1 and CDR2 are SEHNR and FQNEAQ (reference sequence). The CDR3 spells CASSLEGPRDSPLHF. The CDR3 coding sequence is TGTGCCAGCAGCTTAGAGGGTCCACGGGATTCACCCCTCCACTTT.

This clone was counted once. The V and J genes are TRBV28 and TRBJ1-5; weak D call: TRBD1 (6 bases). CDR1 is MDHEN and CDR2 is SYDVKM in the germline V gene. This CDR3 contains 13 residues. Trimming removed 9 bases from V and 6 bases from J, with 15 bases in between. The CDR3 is CASHMGGIQPQHF. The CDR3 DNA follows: TGTGCCAGTCACATGGGGGGCATTCAGCCCCAGCATTTT.

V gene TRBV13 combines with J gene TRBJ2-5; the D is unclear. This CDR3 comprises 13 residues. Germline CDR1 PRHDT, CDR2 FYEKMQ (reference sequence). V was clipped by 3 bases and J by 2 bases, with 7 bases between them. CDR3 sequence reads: CASSFGTQETQYF. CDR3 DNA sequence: TGTGCCAGCAGCTTTGGCACGCAAGAGACCCAGTACTTC. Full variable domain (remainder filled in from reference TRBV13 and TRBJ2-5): AAGVIQSPRHLIKEKRETATLKCYPIPRHDTVYWYQQGPGQDPQFLISFYEKMQSDKGSIPDRFSAQQFSDYHSELNMSSLELGDSALYFCASSFGTQETQYFGPGTRLLVL.

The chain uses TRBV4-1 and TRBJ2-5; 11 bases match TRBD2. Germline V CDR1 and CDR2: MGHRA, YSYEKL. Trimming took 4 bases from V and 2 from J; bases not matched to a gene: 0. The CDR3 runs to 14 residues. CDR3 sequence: CASSRTSGQETQYF. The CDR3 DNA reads TGCGCCAGCAGCCGGACTAGCGGGCAAGAGACCCAGTACTTC.

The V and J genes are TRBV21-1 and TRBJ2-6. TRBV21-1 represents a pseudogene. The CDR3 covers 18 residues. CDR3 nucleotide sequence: TGTGCCAGCAGCAAATCGGGCCCAAGCTCCTCTGGGGCCAACGTCCTGACTTTC. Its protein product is CASSKSGPSSSGANVLTF.

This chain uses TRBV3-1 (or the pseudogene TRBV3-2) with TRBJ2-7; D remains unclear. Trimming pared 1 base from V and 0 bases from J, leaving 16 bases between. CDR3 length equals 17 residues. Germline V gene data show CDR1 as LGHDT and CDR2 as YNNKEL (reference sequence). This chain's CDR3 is CASSQVGFGVSSYEQYF. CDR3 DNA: TGTGCCAGCAGCCAAGTCGGCTTCGGTGTCAGCTCCTACGAGCAGTACTTC.

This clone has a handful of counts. CDR3 bases: TGTGCCAGCAGTCCCACCGTTCTGATCAAACCCTACGAGCAGTACTTC. Residues: CASSPTVLIKPYEQYF. The chain couples TRBV6-2 or TRBV6-3 to TRBJ2-7; D gene unclear. Germline V gives CDR1 MNHEY, CDR2 SVGEGT. The CDR3 loop spans 16 amino acids. Trimming took 5 bases from V and 2 from J, leaving 19 bases between them.

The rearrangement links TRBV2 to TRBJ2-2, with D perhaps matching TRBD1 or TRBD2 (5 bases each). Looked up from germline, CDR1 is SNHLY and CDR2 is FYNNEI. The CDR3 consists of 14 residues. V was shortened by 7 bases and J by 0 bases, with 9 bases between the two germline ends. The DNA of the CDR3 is TGTGCCAGCACGGGGACGGCGAACACCGGGGAGCTGTTTTTT. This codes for CASTGTANTGELFF.

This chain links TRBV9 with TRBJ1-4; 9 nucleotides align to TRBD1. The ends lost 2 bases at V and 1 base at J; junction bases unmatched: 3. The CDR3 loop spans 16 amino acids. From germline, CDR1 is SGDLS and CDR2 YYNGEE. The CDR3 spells CASSVGTGRTNEKLFF. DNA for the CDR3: TGTGCCAGCAGCGTCGGGACAGGGAGAACTAATGAAAAACTGTTTTTT.

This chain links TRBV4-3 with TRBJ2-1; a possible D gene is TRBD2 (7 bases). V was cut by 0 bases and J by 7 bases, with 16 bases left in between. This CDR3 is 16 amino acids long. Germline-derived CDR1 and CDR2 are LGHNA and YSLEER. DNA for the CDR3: TGCGCCAGCAGCCAAGATGGGAGGGGGGGCTTGAATGAGCAGTTCTTC. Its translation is CASSQDGRGGLNEQFF.

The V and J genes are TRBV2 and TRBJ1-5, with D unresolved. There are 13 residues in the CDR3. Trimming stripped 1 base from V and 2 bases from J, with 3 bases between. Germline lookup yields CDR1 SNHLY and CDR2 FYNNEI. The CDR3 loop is CASSEGGNQPQHF. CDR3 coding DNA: TGTGCCAGCAGTGAAGGGGGCAATCAGCCCCAGCATTTT.

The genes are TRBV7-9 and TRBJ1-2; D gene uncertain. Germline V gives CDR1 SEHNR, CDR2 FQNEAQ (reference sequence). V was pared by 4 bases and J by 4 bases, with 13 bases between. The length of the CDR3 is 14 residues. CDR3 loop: CASSSTSWLYGYTF. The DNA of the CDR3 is TGTGCCAGCAGCTCCACGTCATGGCTCTATGGCTACACCTTC.

In DNA form, the CDR3 reads TGTGCCAGCAGATCCATAGGGGGCAGGGCCACGGGAAACACCATATATTTT. Its protein is CASRSIGGRATGNTIYF. The chain couples TRBV7-9 to TRBJ1-3; 7 bases fit TRBD1. The ends lost 6 bases at V and 4 bases at J; junction bases unmatched: 15. The CDR3 has 17 amino acids. Germline assignment: CDR1 SEHNR and CDR2 FQNEAQ (reference sequence).

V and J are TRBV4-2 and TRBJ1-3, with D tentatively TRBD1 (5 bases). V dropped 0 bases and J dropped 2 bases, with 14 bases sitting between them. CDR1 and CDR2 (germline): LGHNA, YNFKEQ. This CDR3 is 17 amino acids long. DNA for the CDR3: TGTGCCAGCAGCCAAGATCGTCAGGGTAATACTGGAAACACCATATATTTT. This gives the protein CASSQDRQGNTGNTIYF.

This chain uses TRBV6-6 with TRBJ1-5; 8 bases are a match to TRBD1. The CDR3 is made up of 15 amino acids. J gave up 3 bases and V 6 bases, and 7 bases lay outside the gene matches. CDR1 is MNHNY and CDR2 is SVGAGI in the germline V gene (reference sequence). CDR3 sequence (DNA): TGTGCCAGCAGCTCCATGGACAGGGCCAATCAGCCCCAGCATTTT. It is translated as CASSSMDRANQPQHF.

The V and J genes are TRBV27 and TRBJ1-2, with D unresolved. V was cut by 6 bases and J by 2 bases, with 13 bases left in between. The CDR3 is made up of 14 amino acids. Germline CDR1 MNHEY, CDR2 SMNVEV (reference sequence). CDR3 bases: TGTGCCAGCAGAGGTTCCGGCAGGAACTATGGCTACACCTTC. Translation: CASRGSGRNYGYTF.

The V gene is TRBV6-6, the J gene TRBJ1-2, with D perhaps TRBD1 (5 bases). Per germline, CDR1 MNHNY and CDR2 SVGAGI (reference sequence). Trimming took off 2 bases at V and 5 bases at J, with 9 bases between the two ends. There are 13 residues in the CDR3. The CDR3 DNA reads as TGTGCCAGCAGTTACGTTCAGGGATATGGCTACACCTTC. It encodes CASSYVQGYGYTF.

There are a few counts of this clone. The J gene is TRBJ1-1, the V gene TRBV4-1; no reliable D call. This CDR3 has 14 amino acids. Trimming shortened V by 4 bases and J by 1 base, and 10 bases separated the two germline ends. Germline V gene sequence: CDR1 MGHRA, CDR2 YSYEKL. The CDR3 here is CASSPRTGNTEAFF. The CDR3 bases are TGCGCCAGCAGCCCACGGACCGGGAACACTGAAGCTTTCTTT.

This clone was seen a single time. CDR3 protein: CASSLFEGALYEQYF. The CDR3 coding sequence is TGTGCCAGCAGCTTGTTTGAGGGGGCCCTCTACGAGCAGTACTTC. The chain joins TRBV5-4 to TRBJ2-7, with 7 bases aligning to TRBD1. CDR3 size: 15 residues. The germline V gene encodes CDR1 SGHNT and CDR2 YYREEE (reference sequence). V shed 1 base and J 3 bases; nucleotides not matched to a gene: 7.

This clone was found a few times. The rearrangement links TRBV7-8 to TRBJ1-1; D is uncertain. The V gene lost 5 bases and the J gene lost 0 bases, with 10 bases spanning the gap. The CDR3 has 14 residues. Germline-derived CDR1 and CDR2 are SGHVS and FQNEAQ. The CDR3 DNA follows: TGTGCCAGCAGCCACCTACTAATGAACACTGAAGCTTTCTTT. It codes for CASSHLLMNTEAFF.

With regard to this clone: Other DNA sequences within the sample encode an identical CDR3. The chain's CDR3 is CASSSRGGQPQHF. CDR3 DNA sequence: TGTGCCAGCAGTAGCAGGGGAGGTCAGCCCCAGCATTTT. The chain links TRBV6-2 or TRBV6-3 to TRBJ1-5, with D possibly TRBD1 on 6 matching bases. The ends were cut back, 5 bases at V and 6 bases at J, with 11 bases in the middle. This CDR3 region has 13 residues. In germline, CDR1 is MNHEY, CDR2 SVGEGT.

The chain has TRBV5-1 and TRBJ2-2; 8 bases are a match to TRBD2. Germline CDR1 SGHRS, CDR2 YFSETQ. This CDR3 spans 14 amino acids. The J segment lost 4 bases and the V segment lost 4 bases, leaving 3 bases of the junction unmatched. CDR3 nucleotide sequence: TGCGCCAGCAGCGGGGGGACTAGCACCGGGGAGCTGTTTTTT. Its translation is CASSGGTSTGELFF.

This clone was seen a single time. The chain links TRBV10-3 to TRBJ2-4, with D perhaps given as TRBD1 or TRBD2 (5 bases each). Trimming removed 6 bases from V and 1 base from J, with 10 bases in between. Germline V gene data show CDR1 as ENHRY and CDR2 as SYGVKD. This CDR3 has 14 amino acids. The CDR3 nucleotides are TGTGCCATCAGAGGGGACGAGGCCAAAAACATTCAGTACTTC. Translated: CAIRGDEAKNIQYF.

CDR3 residues: CASRLQGAGANVLTF. The CDR3 DNA is TGTGCCAGCCGCTTACAGGGCGCTGGGGCCAACGTCCTGACTTTC. The chain is built from TRBV27 and TRBJ2-6; possibly TRBD1 for D (6 bases). Germline CDR1 MNHEY, CDR2 SMNVEV (reference sequence). The CDR3 extends over 15 amino acids. V dropped 8 bases and J dropped 2 bases, with 13 bases sitting between them.

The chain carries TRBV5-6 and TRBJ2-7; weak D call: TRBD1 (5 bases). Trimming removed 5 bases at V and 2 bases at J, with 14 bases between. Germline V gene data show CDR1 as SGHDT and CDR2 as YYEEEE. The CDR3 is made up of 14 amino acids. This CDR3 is CASSWGRGAYEQYF. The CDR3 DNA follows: TGTGCCAGCAGTTGGGGAAGGGGTGCCTACGAGCAGTACTTC.